The T cell receptor beta chain under discussion was sequenced for a study of tumor-infiltrating lymphocytes in localized non-small cell lung cancer. Study-level information: Resected tumor was paired with non-adjacent uninvolved lung from the same patient. Study-wide results and caveats: Higher tumor T cell infiltration than in uninvolved lung was supported by TCRbeta sequencing. Immunotypes IM1 and IM2 had similar TCR-derived T-cell fractions. Different pieces of the same tissue went to different assays, confounding technical variation with intratumor heterogeneity.

This clone qualifies as medium-sized. Its antigen is not identified. Produced via immunoSEQ multiplex PCR; TCRdb's table is partial and in-frame only. The sample carries more than 7,000 clones, roughly two thirds recorded once. With V trimmed by 3 bases and J by 4 bases, 3 bases remained unmatched. Germline loops: CDR1 SGHVS, CDR2 FQNEAQ. This CDR3 region has 14 residues. Sequencing was done on a sample of uninvolved lung tissue not adjacent to the tumor. V and J are TRBV7-8 and TRBJ1-1; 9 bases are a match to TRBD1. The clonotype comes from a human donor with non-small cell lung cancer. The CDR3 DNA sequence: TGTGCCAGCAGCTTCCAGGGACAGGGCACTGAAGCTTTCTTT. As protein: CASSFQGQGTEAFF.